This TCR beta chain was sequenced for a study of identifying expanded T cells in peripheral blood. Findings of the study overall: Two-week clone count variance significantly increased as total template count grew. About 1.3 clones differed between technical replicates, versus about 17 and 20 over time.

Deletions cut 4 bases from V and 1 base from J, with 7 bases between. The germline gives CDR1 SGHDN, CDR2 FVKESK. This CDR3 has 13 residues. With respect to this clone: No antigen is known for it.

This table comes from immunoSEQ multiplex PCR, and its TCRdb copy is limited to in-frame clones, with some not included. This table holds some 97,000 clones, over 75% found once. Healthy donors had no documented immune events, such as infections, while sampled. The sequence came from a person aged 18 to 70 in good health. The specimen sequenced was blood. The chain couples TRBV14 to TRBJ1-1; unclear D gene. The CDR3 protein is CASSLLRNTEAFF. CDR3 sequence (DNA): TGTGCCAGCAGCCTACTGAGGAACACTGAAGCTTTCTTT.